The entry below describes one TCR beta chain. The sample originates from a study of blood T cell repertoires in COVID-19. Trimming removed 6 bases at V and 8 bases at J, with 13 bases between. Germline-derived CDR1 and CDR2 are KGHSH and LQKENI. The CDR3 is made up of 13 amino acids. Sequenced by immunoSEQ multiplex PCR; TCRdb stores in-frame clones only, minus some. The table records around 60,000 clones, approximately 85% of them present only once. The specimen was peripheral blood. V gene TRBV18 combines with J gene TRBJ1-4, with D uncertain. This TCR derives from a man aged 50-59 years with active COVID-19. The CDR3 protein is CASSRGLEEKLFF. CDR3 nucleotide sequence: TGTGCCAGCTCCCGCGGCCTTGAGGAAAAACTGTTTTTT.